The 9 T cell receptor beta chains given below trace back to one sample, sequenced in a study of cytomegalovirus exposure and HLA in healthy donors. Primers included in the PCR were 60 Vbeta and 13 Jbeta primers. Measured with immunoSEQ multiplex PCR; TCRdb has only the in-frame clones, and not every one. The sample has tens of thousands of clones, around 68% seen once. Sequenced sample: PBMCs. The receptors were gathered from a woman younger than 45 in good health and CMV-seronegative.

The genes are TRBV9 and TRBJ2-1; 16 bases match TRBD2. Losses at the gene ends were 3 bases for V and 4 bases for J; bases not matched to a gene: 4. The germline CDR1 and CDR2 sequences are SGDLS and YYNGEE. The CDR3 contains 17 residues. The CDR3 region is CASSDPGLAGGYNEQFF. DNA for the CDR3: TGTGCCAGCAGCGACCCGGGACTAGCGGGGGGGTACAATGAGCAGTTCTTC.

This chain uses TRBV11-3 with TRBJ2-1; no definite D call. The V gene lost 4 bases and the J gene lost 8 bases, with 9 bases spanning the gap. The CDR3 is 12 amino acids. CDR1 is SGHNT, CDR2 YENEEA, per germline. The CDR3 nucleotides are TGTGCCAGCAGCTCGGAGAGTCATGAGCAGTTCTTC. Protein sequence: CASSSESHEQFF.

The V call is TRBV2, the J call TRBJ2-7, with D tentatively TRBD1 (5 bases). There are 12 residues in the CDR3. Looked up from germline, CDR1 is SNHLY and CDR2 is FYNNEI. V was pared by 4 bases and J by 7 bases, with 11 bases between. The CDR3 loop is CASSGIQGEQYF. The CDR3 DNA is TGTGCCAGCAGTGGAATCCAGGGAGAGCAGTACTTC.

The chain is built from TRBV6-5 and TRBJ1-2; TRBD1 is a possible D gene (5 bases). The germline CDR1 and CDR2 sequences are MNHEY and SVGAGI. V lost 6 bases and J lost 5, with 16 bases in between. The CDR3 is 14 amino acids. The chain's CDR3 is CASSPQVSLYGYTF. In DNA, the CDR3 is TGTGCCAGCAGCCCACAGGTTTCCCTATATGGCTACACCTTC.

J is TRBJ2-7 and V is TRBV19; D remains unclear. V lost 5 bases, J lost 7 bases, and 9 bases lay in between. CDR3 size: 11 residues. Germline V gene sequence: CDR1 LNHDA, CDR2 SQIVND (reference sequence). CDR3 in DNA: TGTGCCAGTAGTTCACCGACAGAGCAGTACTTC. Protein sequence: CASSSPTEQYF.

This chain uses TRBV7-9 with TRBJ1-4, with D uncertain. This CDR3 contains 12 residues. CDR1 SEHNR and CDR2 FQNEAQ come from the germline V gene (reference sequence). Trimming shortened V by 4 bases and J by 7 bases, and 7 bases separated the two germline ends. The CDR3 spells CASSSLPEKLFF. The CDR3 bases are TGTGCCAGCAGCTCCCTCCCTGAAAAACTGTTTTTT.

CDR3 DNA: TGCGCCAGCAGTCTCAGGTCGTGGTCTGGGGCCAACGTCCTGACTTTC. Amino acids: CASSLRSWSGANVLTF. The rearrangement links TRBV23-1 to TRBJ2-6; D not certain. TRBV23-1 is noted as an ORF with a role that remains uncertain. The CDR3 totals 16 residues. V lost 4 bases and J 1 base, leaving 11 bases between the germline ends.

The V gene is TRBV7-2, the J gene TRBJ2-2, with 10 bases fitting TRBD2. V lost 4 bases and J lost 8; bases outside the gene matches: 10. Germline V gives CDR1 SGHTA, CDR2 FQGNSA. CDR3 size: 16 residues. CDR3 nucleotide sequence: TGTGCCAGCAGCTCAGCACTAGCGGGGTTGGCAGGGGAGCTGTTTTTT. This codes for CASSSALAGLAGELFF.

The CDR3 loop is CASSPGTGRDTEAFF. The CDR3 DNA is TGTGCCAGCAGCCCCGGGACAGGGAGGGACACTGAAGCTTTCTTT. The chain carries TRBV5-5 and TRBJ1-1, with TRBD1 matching over 9 bases. Looked up from germline, CDR1 is SGHKS and CDR2 is YYEKEE (reference sequence). The CDR3 has 15 amino acids. The V and J ends lost 4 bases and 3 bases, in that order; junction bases with no gene match: 7.